The sequence of this TCR beta chain was determined in a study of shared clonotypes between healthy human individuals. Repertoires were generated with immunoSEQ multiplex PCR, while TCRdb's copy carries only in-frame clones and drops some. The table lists 850,000 to 1,200,000 clones, under 80% of them singletons. Regarding this clone: A junction boundary mismatches the germline segment, possibly from a read error.

This CDR3 contains 11 residues. CDR1 MDHEN and CDR2 SYDVKM come from the germline V gene. This rearrangement joins TRBV28 to TRBJ2-7, with a weak D call TRBD2 (5 bases). The sample comprised memory CD4+ T cells sorted from blood. Subset defined: CD45RA-negative fraction. The sequence was obtained from a man in his late teens or twenties in good health. The DNA for the CDR3 is TGTGCCAGCAGTTCACCGAGGGCTTCGGACTTC. It translates to CASSSPRASDF. Based on the CDR3 plus reference TRBV28 and TRBJ2-7, the full variable domain is DVKVTQSSRYLVKRTGEKVFLECVQDMDHENMFWYRQDPGLGLRLIYFSYDVKMKEKGDIPEGYSVSREKKERFSLILESASTNQTSMYLCASSSPRASDFGPGTRLTVT.